This passage covers 2 T cell receptor beta chains from one sample sequenced in a study of neurological immune-mediated disorders. TCRdb re-analysed the 5' RACE reads in MiXCR, keeping a single row per CDR3 protein. Here the sample spans several thousand distinct CDR3 sequences, 20% to 30% being singletons. The sequencing input was CD8+ T cells from blood. The receptors stem from a woman aged 55-70 years with HTLV-1-associated myelopathy (HAM/TSP).

There are many counts of this clonotype. The CDR3 nucleotides are TGCGCCAGCAGTGAGACGGGAGTGACAGATACGCAGTATTTT. Amino acid sequence: CASSETGVTDTQYF. The chain recombines TRBV10-1 with TRBJ2-3; TRBD2 might be the D (6 bases). CDR1 and CDR2 (germline): WNHNN, SYGVQD (reference sequence). The CDR3 totals 14 residues. V was trimmed by 2 bases and J by 3 bases, leaving 9 bases between them.

By sample share, this clonotype is medium-sized (0.01 to 0.1%). The V gene is TRBV5-1, the J gene TRBJ2-7; 7 bases line up with TRBD1. With 3 bases clipped from V and 6 bases from J, the junction kept 9 bases outside the gene matches. The CDR3 sequence is 14 residues long. CDR1 is SGHRS, CDR2 YFSETQ, per germline. The CDR3 sequence: CASSSTGLGSEQYF. DNA for the CDR3: TGCGCCAGCAGCTCGACAGGGCTAGGGAGCGAGCAGTACTTC.